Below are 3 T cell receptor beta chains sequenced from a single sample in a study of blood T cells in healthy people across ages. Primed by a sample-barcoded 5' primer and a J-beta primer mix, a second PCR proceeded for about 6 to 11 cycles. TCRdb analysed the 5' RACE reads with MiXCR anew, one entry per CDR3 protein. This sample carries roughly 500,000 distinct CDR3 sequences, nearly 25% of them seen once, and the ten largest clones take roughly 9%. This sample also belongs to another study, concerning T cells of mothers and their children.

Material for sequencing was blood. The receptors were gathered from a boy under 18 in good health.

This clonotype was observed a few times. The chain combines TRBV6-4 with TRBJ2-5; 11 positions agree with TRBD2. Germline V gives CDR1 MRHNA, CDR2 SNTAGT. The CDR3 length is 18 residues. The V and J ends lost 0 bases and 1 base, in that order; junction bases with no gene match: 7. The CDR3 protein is CASSDSGGLAAIQETQYF. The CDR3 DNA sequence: TGTGCCAGCAGTGACTCGGGGGGACTAGCGGCAATCCAAGAGACCCAGTACTTC.

CDR3 sequence reads: CASSVATPTGSNSPLHF. DNA for the CDR3: TGTGCCAGCAGCGTAGCTACCCCGACAGGGAGTAATTCACCCCTCCACTTT. This chain uses TRBV9 with TRBJ1-6; 7 positions match TRBD1. The CDR3 consists of 17 residues. V dropped 0 bases and J dropped 6; count of bases not matched to a gene: 9. Per germline, CDR1 SGDLS and CDR2 YYNGEE. Using reference TRBV9 and TRBJ1-6 for the parts outside the CDR3, the full variable domain is DSGVTQTPKHLITATGQRVTLRCSPRSGDLSVYWYQQSLDQGLQFLIQYYNGEERAKGNILERFSAQQFPDLHSELNLSSLELGDSALYFCASSVATPTGSNSPLHFGNGTRLTVT.

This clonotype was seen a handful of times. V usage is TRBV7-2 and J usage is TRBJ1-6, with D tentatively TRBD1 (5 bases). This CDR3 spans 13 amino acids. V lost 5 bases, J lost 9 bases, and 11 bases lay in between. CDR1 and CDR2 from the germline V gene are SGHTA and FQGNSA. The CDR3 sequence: CASSPGRGSPLHF. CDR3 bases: TGTGCCAGCAGCCCGGGACGGGGTTCACCCCTCCACTTT.